This TCR beta chain was observed in a study of blood T cell repertoires in COVID-19. Whole-study context: T cells, B-cell-depleted T cells, or PBMCs supplied cDNA or gDNA.

Per germline, CDR1 MNHEY and CDR2 SVGEGT. The ends were cut back, 5 bases at V and 7 bases at J, with 8 bases in the middle. The CDR3 is 11 amino acids. TCRdb's table, derived via immunoSEQ multiplex PCR, lists solely in-frame clones and lacks some. The sample has 200,000 or so clones; almost 80% are singletons. The receptor was isolated from a man between 60 and 70 years old with active or convalescent COVID-19. Sequences were obtained from peripheral blood. This chain joins TRBV6-2 or TRBV6-3 and TRBJ1-1; D call uncertain. The CDR3 coding sequence is TGTGCCAGCAGTCACGGGGTTGAAGCTTTCTTT. Translation gives CASSHGVEAFF.